The 4 T cell receptor beta chains below all came from one sample that was sequenced in a study of OX40 agonist ivuxolimab in advanced cancers. Libraries were built with the immunoSEQ multiplex PCR assay. The immuneACCESS repertoire file appears here via TCRdb, limited to in-frame rearrangements. These files lack a portion of the clones; in checked studies, under half of the deficit traces to unresolved V genes, and the cause of the others is not known. The sample table records over 40,000 clones; roughly 86% of these occur just once. The leading ten clones occupy 0.3% to 0.4% of the sample. The starting material was CD4+ or CD8+ T cells sorted from blood, obtained in a trial of the OX40 agonist ivuxolimab. The receptor source for this set is an adult with an advanced solid tumor such as melanoma, head and neck, liver or kidney cancer.

This clone showed up just once. This chain joins TRBV4-2 and TRBJ1-5; D is undetermined. There are 15 residues in the CDR3. The V and J ends lost 0 bases and 1 base respectively, with 7 bases between them. Germline V gene sequence: CDR1 LGHNA, CDR2 YNFKEQ. CDR3 sequence (DNA): TGTGCCAGCAGCCAAGATGGCCAGAGCAATCAGCCCCAGCATTTT. It translates to CASSQDGQSNQPQHF.

This clone showed up just once. The rearrangement joins TRBV13 to TRBJ2-7; 7 bases align to TRBD2. After removal of 5 bases from V and 3 bases from J, the junction contained 7 bases not matched to a gene. The germline V gene encodes CDR1 PRHDT and CDR2 FYEKMQ (reference sequence). The CDR3 is made up of 14 amino acids. The CDR3 region is CASSPGQRGYEQYF. CDR3 bases: TGTGCCAGCAGCCCCGGGCAGCGGGGCTACGAGCAGTACTTC.

The J gene is TRBJ1-6, the V gene TRBV5-8; 7 positions match TRBD1. From germline, CDR1 is SGHTS and CDR2 YDEGEE. The CDR3 runs to 16 residues. J was trimmed by 9 bases and V by 6 bases; bases with no gene match: 15. The CDR3 loop is CASNFWGRGISSPLHF. The CDR3 nucleotides are TGTGCCAGCAACTTCTGGGGCAGGGGGATCAGTTCACCCCTCCACTTT. Full variable domain (outside the CDR3, taken from reference TRBV5-8 and TRBJ1-6): EAGVTQSPTHLIKTRGQQATLRCSPISGHTSVYWYQQALGLGLQFLLWYDEGEERNRGNFPPRFSGRQFPNYSSELNVNALELEDSALYLCASNFWGRGISSPLHFGNGTRLTVT.

The chain links TRBV29-1 to TRBJ2-7; TRBD1 matches 7 bases. Looked up from germline, CDR1 is SQVTM and CDR2 is ANQGSEA. The CDR3 loop spans 14 amino acids. V lost 7 bases, J lost 5 bases, and 14 bases stayed unmatched. CDR3: CSALKTGAFHEQYF. CDR3 DNA sequence: TGCAGCGCCCTAAAAACAGGGGCTTTTCACGAGCAGTACTTC.